This entry features one T cell receptor beta chain sequence. No antigen is known for it. The data derive from a study of identical twins. Study conclusions and caveats: Analyses of zero insertions could be partly confounded by invariant MAIT and iNKT cells. Conclusions were drawn cross-sectionally by statistical analysis, without following the same donors.

Each CDR3 protein is one row after TCRdb ran MiXCR on the 5' RACE reads. The table records under 400,000 distinct CDR3 sequences, approximately 8.7% of them present only once. This TCR was recovered from a woman aged 50 to 65 in good health. Sequenced material: naive T cells sorted from blood.

The CDR3 spells CASKDSVYGYTF. The CDR3, as DNA: TGTGCCAGCAAAGACAGCGTCTATGGCTACACCTTC. This rearrangement joins TRBV12-3 or TRBV12-4 to TRBJ1-2; D may be TRBD1 (5 bases). Deletions cut 7 bases from V and 4 bases from J, with 10 bases between. The CDR3 spans 12 residues.